This T cell receptor (beta chain) was sequenced during a study of T cell responses to AZD1222 COVID-19 vaccine. Data came from immunoSEQ multiplex PCR; TCRdb stores just in-frame clones and leaves some out. This sample has 90,000 to 150,000 clones, with around 90% found just once. A note on this clone: As yet, its antigen is unknown.

Points from the study as a whole: The donors showed a predominance of white British ancestry and of females, with possible underestimation of clonal diversity. Epitopes outside B.1.351 and B.1.1.7 mutated regions reportedly drew nearly half of spike TCRs.

The CDR3 consists of 15 residues. CDR1 and CDR2 from the germline V gene are MNHNS and SASEGT. Trimming removed 0 bases at V and 2 bases at J, with 8 bases between. Pooled samples include second doses given at about 4 or 12 weeks. Source: peripheral blood, taken 28 days after the second AZD1222 dose. The rearrangement joins TRBV6-1 to TRBJ1-5; D unresolved. The receptor comes from an adult who received the AZD1222 COVID-19 vaccine. The CDR3 protein is CASSEAGGRNQPQHF. The CDR3 coding sequence is TGTGCCAGCAGTGAAGCGGGAGGGCGCAATCAGCCCCAGCATTTT.